Below are 26 T cell receptor beta chains sequenced from a single sample in a study of regulatory T cells in long-lasting Graves disease. Described time point: persistent/refractory GD, antithyroid drugs over 5 years with positive TRAb. Following extraction of RNA from PBMCs, that RNA was used to make the TCR library. Arm-PCR of CDR3 regions with iRepertoire HTBI primers generated TCR beta libraries. One entry per CDR3 protein results from TCRdb running MiXCR on the multiplex PCR reads. The sample carries around 500,000 distinct CDR3 sequences, about 20% recorded once. Specimen: peripheral blood mononuclear cells (PBMCs), collected when the disease was refractory, from a patient treated with antithyroid drugs. Receptors originate from a female donor with Graves disease.

The sample holds a few counts of this clonotype. The chain employs TRBV9 and TRBJ1-1; D gene ambiguous. V was trimmed by 0 bases and J by 3 bases, leaving 9 bases between them. The CDR3 has 14 amino acids. Germline values: CDR1 SGDLS, CDR2 YYNGEE. In DNA form, the CDR3 reads TGTGCCAGCAGCGTAGAACTGCGGGACACTGAAGCTTTCTTT. Its protein is CASSVELRDTEAFF. The full variable domain, its missing parts supplied by reference TRBV9 and TRBJ1-1, is DSGVTQTPKHLITATGQRVTLRCSPRSGDLSVYWYQQSLDQGLQFLIQYYNGEERAKGNILERFSAQQFPDLHSELNLSSLELGDSALYFCASSVELRDTEAFFGQGTRLTVV.

In regard to this clonotype: A single base separates this from a much larger clone, so it may be a read error. This chain connects TRBV7-8 to TRBJ2-2, with 9 bases identical to TRBD1. The CDR3 runs 16 residues. Germline-derived CDR1 and CDR2 are SGHVS and FQNEAQ. Unmatched junction bases numbered 7, after V lost 7 bases and J lost 1 base. This CDR3 is CASILPGQGNTGELFF. The CDR3 nucleotides read TGTGCCAGCATCCTCCCGGGACAGGGGAACACCGGGGAGCTGTTTTTT.

This clonotype was counted a few times. The chain uses TRBV20-1 and TRBJ1-5; D is unresolved. V lost 0 bases to trimming and J lost 0 bases, with 9 bases between them. This CDR3 has 15 amino acids. In germline, CDR1 is DFQATT, CDR2 SNEGSKA (reference sequence). CDR3 amino acids: CSAREFQNSNQPQHF. CDR3 DNA sequence: TGCAGTGCTAGAGAGTTTCAGAATAGCAATCAGCCCCAGCATTTT.

As concerns this clonotype: The junction shows a germline mismatch at one end, possibly a read error. CDR3 bases: TGTGCCAACAGCTTGCGGGAGGAGCCGCAAGAGACCCAGTACTTC. Protein product: CANSLREEPQETQYF. The chain couples TRBV7-9 to TRBJ2-5, with 8 nucleotides matching TRBD2. Germline values: CDR1 SEHNR, CDR2 FQNEAQ (reference sequence). The CDR3 has 15 amino acids.

This clonotype occurred a few times. This probably arose from a read error, given a far larger clone one base away. The CDR3 sequence is CASSPWRGPNTGELFF. The DNA for the CDR3 is TGTGCCAGCAGCCCTTGGAGGGGCCCGAACACCGGGGAGCTGTTTTTT. V is TRBV11-1 and J is TRBJ2-2; possible D gene TRBD2, 6 bases. The V end lost 5 bases, the J end lost 0 bases, and 13 bases lay between the germline ends. This CDR3 has 16 amino acids. Looked up from germline, CDR1 is SGHAT and CDR2 is FQDESV (reference sequence).

This clonotype has at least ten counts. J is TRBJ1-6 and V is TRBV28, with D perhaps matching TRBD1 (5 bases). Trimming removed 5 bases from V and 10 bases from J, with 9 bases in between. This CDR3 region has 12 residues. Germline CDR1 MDHEN, CDR2 SYDVKM. CDR3 in amino acids: CASSVRDSPLHF. Here the CDR3 DNA reads TGTGCCAGCAGTGTAAGGGACTCACCCCTCCACTTT. Drawing the rest from reference TRBV28 and TRBJ1-6, the complete variable domain is DVKVTQSSRYLVKRTGEKVFLECVQDMDHENMFWYRQDPGLGLRLIYFSYDVKMKEKGDIPEGYSVSREKKERFSLILESASTNQTSMYLCASSVRDSPLHFGNGTRLTVT.

This clonotype has more than one count but fewer than ten. The rearrangement links TRBV7-9 to TRBJ1-1, with TRBD1 identical over 9 bases. The CDR3 sequence is 16 residues long. J gave up 1 base and V 5 bases, and 8 bases lay outside the gene matches. Germline V gives CDR1 SEHNR, CDR2 FQNEAQ (reference sequence). Here the CDR3 DNA reads TGTGCCAGCAGCCTAGGGGGACAGGGAGCGAACACTGAAGCTTTCTTT. Translated, it gives CASSLGGQGANTEAFF.

This clonotype was counted many times. The J gene is TRBJ2-4, the V gene TRBV15; D remains ambiguous. V was cut by 0 bases and J by 13 bases, with 19 bases left in between. This CDR3 spans 15 amino acids. From germline, CDR1 is LNHNV and CDR2 YYDKDF (reference sequence). The CDR3 here is CATSRDLVETGLQYF. The CDR3 region has the DNA TGTGCCACCAGCAGAGATTTGGTTGAAACCGGGTTACAGTACTTC.

This clonotype was counted a few times. Possible read error: a much larger clone is one base away. This chain joins TRBV6-5 and TRBJ1-2; D might be TRBD1 (5 bases). Germline V gene sequence: CDR1 MNHEY, CDR2 SVGAGI. The CDR3 runs 12 residues. Deletions cut 2 bases from V and 5 bases from J, with 6 bases between. CDR3 residues: CASSYDRYGYTF. CDR3 DNA: TGTGCCAGCAGTTACGACAGATATGGCTACACCTTC.

In its sample, this clonotype was seen many times. The chain employs TRBV7-9 and TRBJ1-1; D gene uncertain. Germline loops: CDR1 SEHNR, CDR2 FQNEAQ (reference sequence). The CDR3 is 14 residues long. Trimming left V 7 bases short and J 1 base short, with 13 bases between. CDR3 sequence (DNA): TGTGCCAGCAACGTCGGGATTCCGAACACTGAAGCTTTCTTT. This gives the protein CASNVGIPNTEAFF.

This clonotype was detected only a few times. This rearrangement joins TRBV15 to TRBJ1-5; unclear D gene. Looked up from germline, CDR1 is LNHNV and CDR2 is YYDKDF (reference sequence). V gave up 4 bases and J gave up 6 bases, with 10 bases separating them. This CDR3 is 13 amino acids long. For the CDR3, the DNA is TGTGCCACCAGCATTGAACAGACTCAGCCCCAGCATTTT. Residues: CATSIEQTQPQHF.

This clonotype was counted a few times. The chain combines TRBV24-1 with TRBJ2-2, with TRBD1 identical over 8 bases. The CDR3 has 16 residues. The V and J ends lost 4 bases and 4 bases, in that order; junction bases with no gene match: 7. Germline lookup yields CDR1 KGHDR and CDR2 SFDVKD. The CDR3 nucleotides read TGTGCCACCAGTGACCCAGGACAGGGATGCACCGGGGAGCTGTTTTTT. Translating gives CATSDPGQGCTGELFF.

In its sample, this clonotype was seen many times. CDR3 region: CASRLSGLPYEQYF. The CDR3, as DNA: TGTGCCAGCAGACTATCCGGACTGCCCTACGAGCAGTACTTC. The V gene is TRBV25-1, the J gene TRBJ2-7, with a weak D call TRBD2 (5 bases). The germline V gene has CDR1 MGHDK and CDR2 SYGVNS. Trimming took 6 bases from V and 2 from J, leaving 14 bases between them. The CDR3 runs 14 residues.

In its sample, this clonotype was seen a few times. The chain is built from TRBV7-9 and TRBJ2-7, with a possible D match to TRBD1 (6 bases). Germline CDR1 is SEHNR and CDR2 is FQNEAQ (reference sequence). V lost 3 bases and J 5 bases, leaving 14 bases between the germline ends. This CDR3 comprises 14 residues. Here the CDR3 reads CASSFTRQGNEQYF. The DNA of the CDR3 is TGTGCCAGCAGCTTTACACGGCAGGGGAACGAGCAGTACTTC.

V gene TRBV6-2 or TRBV6-3 combines with J gene TRBJ2-7, with TRBD2 matching 7 bases. CDR3 length: 12 residues. CDR1 is MNHEY and CDR2 is SVGEGT in the germline V gene. J gave up 3 bases and V 5 bases, and 1 base lay outside the gene matches. CDR3 DNA sequence: TGTGCCAGCAGTAGGGAGGGCTACGAGCAGTACTTC. This translates into CASSREGYEQYF.

This chain connects TRBV7-2 to TRBJ2-7, with D tentatively TRBD2 (6 bases). The CDR3 length is 14 residues. V was shortened by 7 bases and J by 2 bases, with 15 bases between the two germline ends. The germline gives CDR1 SGHTA, CDR2 FQGNSA. The CDR3 protein is CASTVSGLAYEQYF. The CDR3 DNA reads TGTGCCAGCACGGTTTCGGGACTCGCCTACGAGCAGTACTTC.

The CDR3: CASSRVDGSGADTQYF. The CDR3 region has the DNA TGTGCCAGTAGTAGGGTTGACGGGAGCGGCGCAGATACGCAGTATTTT. The V and J genes are TRBV19 and TRBJ2-3, with D possibly TRBD2 on 6 matching bases. This CDR3 is built from 16 residues. Germline V gene data show CDR1 as LNHDA and CDR2 as SQIVND (reference sequence). V lost 4 bases and J 4 bases, leaving 18 bases between the germline ends.

This chain links TRBV29-1 with TRBJ2-2, with TRBD1 matching 8 bases. V dropped 6 bases and J dropped 5; count of bases not matched to a gene: 2. The CDR3 runs 12 residues. CDR1 is SQVTM, CDR2 ANQGSEA, per germline. Written as DNA, the CDR3 is TGCAGCGTGACAGGGGTTACCGGGGAGCTGTTTTTT. This gives the protein CSVTGVTGELFF.

This clonotype was recorded at least ten times. V is TRBV28 and J is TRBJ2-7; 8 bases agree with TRBD1. Germline loops: CDR1 MDHEN, CDR2 SYDVKM. This CDR3 spans 15 amino acids. J gave up 4 bases and V 5 bases, and 10 bases lay outside the gene matches. The CDR3 DNA reads as TGTGCCAGCAGTCCCCACAGGGGGGTAGGGTACGAGCAGTACTTC. It codes for CASSPHRGVGYEQYF.

V usage is TRBV20-1 and J usage is TRBJ2-4; TRBD1 agrees at 9 bases. J lost 1 base, V lost 5 bases, and 3 bases had no gene match. Germline-derived CDR1 and CDR2 are DFQATT and SNEGSKA (reference sequence). The length of the CDR3 is 14 residues. The CDR3 DNA follows: TGCAGTGCTTACGACAGGGGGGCCAAAAACATTCAGTACTTC. Translated, it gives CSAYDRGAKNIQYF.

The sample holds a few counts of this clonotype. This chain joins TRBV4-1 and TRBJ1-2; D is ambiguous. The germline V and J ends were trimmed by 3 bases and 6 bases, with 11 bases remaining between them. Germline V lookup: CDR1 MGHRA, CDR2 YSYEKL. The CDR3 totals 13 residues. The CDR3 protein is CASSQRASHGYTF. CDR3 in DNA: TGCGCCAGCAGCCAGAGGGCTTCTCATGGCTACACCTTC.

This clonotype was seen ten or more times. The chain carries TRBV6-1 and TRBJ1-2; D gene ambiguous. CDR3 length: 14 amino acids. V dropped 6 bases and J dropped 5 bases, with 16 bases sitting between them. Germline V gives CDR1 MNHNS, CDR2 SASEGT. The CDR3 is CASSPDETPYGYTF. DNA of the CDR3: TGTGCCAGCAGCCCGGACGAGACTCCTTATGGCTACACCTTC.

This clonotype was observed a few times. The gene calls are TRBV18 and TRBJ1-5, with 8 bases lining up with TRBD1. Per the germline V gene, CDR1 is KGHSH and CDR2 is LQKENI. With V trimmed by 6 bases and J by 6 bases, 7 bases remained unmatched. The CDR3 is 14 residues long. The CDR3 is CASSRTGLGQPQHF. CDR3 bases: TGTGCCAGCTCCCGGACAGGGCTGGGTCAGCCCCAGCATTTT.

Ten or more counts support this clonotype. As DNA, the CDR3 is TGTGCCAGCAGTTTATTAGGAGGCAGGGCCGTCCTTAGCAATCAGCCCCAGCATTTT. It encodes CASSLLGGRAVLSNQPQHF. J is TRBJ1-5 and V is TRBV28; possibly TRBD1 for D (5 bases). There are 19 residues in the CDR3. Deletions cut 1 base from V and 0 bases from J, with 19 bases between. Germline V CDR1 and CDR2: MDHEN, SYDVKM.

CDR3 coding DNA: TGTGCCAGCAGTTTAAGCTATCGGCCCCAGCATTTT. Amino acids: CASSLSYRPQHF. The chain couples TRBV28 to TRBJ1-5, with D unclear. Germline CDR1 MDHEN, CDR2 SYDVKM. V lost 2 bases to trimming and J lost 9 bases, with 8 bases between them. The length of the CDR3 is 12 residues.

This chain links TRBV5-1 with TRBJ2-3; D is ambiguous. The CDR3 runs to 16 residues. V was trimmed by 2 bases and J by 0 bases, leaving 13 bases between them. The germline gives CDR1 SGHRS, CDR2 YFSETQ. CDR3 in amino acids: CASSFPPDGSTDTQYF. CDR3 nucleotides: TGCGCCAGCAGCTTCCCCCCGGACGGTAGCACAGATACGCAGTATTTT.